This T cell receptor beta chain was captured by sequencing in a study of early T cells in non-severe SARS-CoV-2 infection. On the study more broadly: Unsorted whole blood bulk RNA was sequenced, with unpaired chains.

Study-level results: VDJdb-based matching was biased toward anti-spike CD8 responses and missed private and CD4 specificities.

Worth noting for this clonotype: The antigen remains unidentified.

J was trimmed by 9 bases and V by 3 bases; bases with no gene match: 8. The CDR3 sequence is 12 residues long. Germline V lookup: CDR1 DFQATT, CDR2 SNEGSKA (reference sequence). Each cDNA molecule carried a unique molecular identifier. TCRdb processed the 5' RACE reads anew with MiXCR; each CDR3 protein has one entry. The repertoire has fewer than 60,000 distinct CDR3 sequences, about 4% of them found once; the top ten carry around 6%. Material: whole blood. V and J are TRBV20-1 and TRBJ2-7; 7 nucleotides line up with TRBD2. This receptor was obtained from an adult who was a healthcare worker with PCR-confirmed SARS-CoV-2 infection or an uninfected control (not recorded which). CDR3 nucleotide sequence: TGCAGTGCTAGCAGCGGGGCAAGGGCGCAGTACTTC. The encoded protein is CSASSGARAQYF.